The rows below give T cell receptor beta chains drawn from one sample of a study of T cell repertoires in cytomegalovirus infection. Their target antigens are unknown. TCRdb recomputed calls from the reads with MiXCR, one row per CDR3 protein. The sample has about 500,000 distinct CDR3 sequences, around a third seen once. The material sequenced was cultured PBMCs, taken from culture after CMV antigen stimulation. Receptors originate from a human donor in good health (CMV status not recorded). Some clones in this sample may be carry-over from other donors' samples. Each CDR3 is given with its conserved first and last residue. A D gene is named only where the DNA matches it firmly. Size tells how often a clone was seen (once, few, many) or the class of an expanded clone, and some rows leave it out.

CDR3 protein: CASSYPSGNTEAFF
CDR3 DNA: TGTGCCAGCAGTTACCCTTCCGGGAACACTGAAGCTTTCTTT
D gene: NA
V gene: TRBV6-6
J gene: TRBJ1-1
clone size: few

CDR3 protein: CASGQDSGNTIYF
CDR3 DNA: TGTGCCAGCGGACAGGACTCTGGAAACACCATATATTTT
D gene: TRBD1
V gene: TRBV2
J gene: TRBJ1-3
clone size: NA

CDR3 protein: CASSPSGDLPAGEQFF
CDR3 DNA: TGTGCCAGCAGCCCGAGCGGGGATTTACCAGCGGGTGAGCAGTTCTTC
D gene: TRBD2
V gene: TRBV5-4
J gene: TRBJ2-1
clone size: NA

CDR3 protein: CASSRPRDRHYGYTF
CDR3 DNA: TGTGCCAGCAGCCGCCCCCGGGACAGACACTATGGCTACACCTTC
D gene: TRBD1
V gene: TRBV12-3/TRBV12-4
J gene: TRBJ1-2
clone size: many

CDR3 protein: CASSLTGQGNEYGYTF
CDR3 DNA: TGCGCCAGCAGCCTTACTGGTCAGGGGAACGAATATGGCTACACCTTC
D gene: NA
V gene: TRBV4-3
J gene: TRBJ1-2
clone size: few

CDR3 protein: CSVKTSGIYNEQFF
CDR3 DNA: TGCAGCGTGAAGACTAGCGGGATCTACAATGAGCAGTTCTTC
D gene: TRBD2
V gene: TRBV29-1
J gene: TRBJ2-1
clone size: few

CDR3 protein: CASSQNAGQLYTEAFF
CDR3 DNA: TGTGCCAGCAGCCAAAACGCGGGACAGCTCTACACTGAAGCTTTCTTT
D gene: TRBD1
V gene: TRBV5-6
J gene: TRBJ1-1
clone size: NA

CDR3 protein: CASSFGLAGGAKNIQYF
CDR3 DNA: TGCGCCAGCAGCTTTGGGCTAGCGGGAGGTGCCAAAAACATTCAGTACTTC
D gene: TRBD2
V gene: TRBV5-1
J gene: TRBJ2-4
clone size: NA

CDR3 protein: CATSRDSLARRGDTQYF
CDR3 DNA: TGTGCCACCAGCAGAGATTCACTAGCGAGACGGGGAGATACGCAGTATTTT
D gene: TRBD2
V gene: TRBV15
J gene: TRBJ2-3
clone size: NA

CDR3 protein: CASSIRVAGTKKTNYGYTF
CDR3 DNA: TGTGCCAGTAGTATTCGCGTCGCCGGGACTAAAAAAACTAACTATGGCTACACCTTC
D gene: NA
V gene: TRBV19
J gene: TRBJ1-2
clone size: NA

CDR3 protein: CASSLPSGTGQYSNQPQHF
CDR3 DNA: TGTGCCAGCAGCTTACCCTCCGGGACAGGACAGTATAGCAATCAGCCCCAGCATTTT
D gene: TRBD1
V gene: TRBV7-2
J gene: TRBJ1-5
clone size: many

CDR3 protein: CASSYVPWNTGELFF
CDR3 DNA: TGTGCCAGCAGTTACGTACCTTGGAACACCGGGGAGCTGTTTTTT
D gene: NA
V gene: TRBV6-2/TRBV6-3
J gene: TRBJ2-2
clone size: few

CDR3 protein: CASSKGQSHYNEQFF
CDR3 DNA: TGTGCCAGCAGTAAGGGACAGTCCCACTACAATGAGCAGTTCTTC
D gene: TRBD1
V gene: TRBV12-3/TRBV12-4
J gene: TRBJ2-1
clone size: NA

CDR3 protein: CASSSDFRSYNEQFF
CDR3 DNA: TGTGCCAGCAGCTCCGATTTTCGCTCCTACAATGAGCAGTTCTTC
D gene: NA
V gene: TRBV7-2
J gene: TRBJ2-1
clone size: few

CDR3 protein: CASSPQTSPDTQYF
CDR3 DNA: TGTGCCAGCTCACCGCAGACTAGCCCAGATACGCAGTATTTT
D gene: TRBD2
V gene: TRBV18
J gene: TRBJ2-3
clone size: few

CDR3 protein: CASSSTRQGAGETQYF
CDR3 DNA: TGTGCCAGCAGCTCTACCAGACAGGGGGCGGGAGAGACCCAGTACTTC
D gene: TRBD1
V gene: TRBV7-6
J gene: TRBJ2-5
clone size: NA

CDR3 protein: CASSLAGLAPFF
CDR3 DNA: TGTGCCAGCAGCTTAGCGGGACTAGCGCCGTTCTTC
D gene: TRBD2
V gene: TRBV7-2
J gene: TRBJ2-1
clone size: many

CDR3 protein: CASSPIAGQQFF
CDR3 DNA: TGTGCCAGCAGTCCCATAGCGGGACAGCAGTTCTTC
D gene: TRBD2
V gene: TRBV28
J gene: TRBJ2-1
clone size: NA